This T cell receptor beta chain was recorded in a study of identical twins. Deletions cut 10 bases from V and 10 bases from J, with 14 bases between. Germline V gives CDR1 MNHEY, CDR2 SMNVEV (reference sequence). The CDR3 consists of 11 residues. Template switching added a universal primer binding site, and final cDNA carried unique molecular identifiers. MiXCR, run by TCRdb on the 5' RACE reads, gives a single entry per CDR3 protein. The sample shows hundreds of thousands of distinct CDR3 sequences, roughly 12% of them seen only once. These data also formed part of another study, on yellow fever vaccine responses in identical twins. That report adds: Each twin's T cell response to the vaccine was reported to look partly convergent and partly personalized.

The sequenced material came from CD8+ T cells sorted from blood. The receptor comes from a woman between 18 and 30 years old in good health. The V gene is TRBV27, the J gene TRBJ2-1; D call uncertain. The CDR3 DNA sequence: TGTGCCACCATGTTGGGAACCGAGCAGTTCTTC. Its translation: CATMLGTEQFF.